Listed here are 24 T cell receptor beta chains from one sample, sequenced in a study of T cells expressing NK-cell markers. TCRdb re-called the 5' RACE reads and shows each CDR3 protein once, DNA omitted. Its table lists 120,000 to 150,000 distinct CDR3 sequences. Sequenced sample: blood T cells: a sorted CD56 or NKG2C T cell subset, CD4+ or CD8+ T cells, or bulk PBMC T cells (not recorded which). The receptors were gathered from a young man in good health.

This chain uses TRBV30 with TRBJ2-1; TCRdb's D call, TRBD2, is unchecked because there is no DNA. Germline V gene sequence: CDR1 GTSNPN, CDR2 SVGIG (reference sequence). CDR3 length: 13 amino acids. CDR3: CAWGPSSGSEQFF. The full variable domain, in which reference TRBV30 and TRBJ2-1 provide the parts outside the CDR3, is SQTIHQWPATLVQPVGSPLSLECTVEGTSNPNLYWYRQAAGRGLQLLFYSVGIGQISSEVPQNLSASRPQDRQFILSSKKLLLSDSGFYLCAWGPSSGSEQFFGPGTRLTVL.

The J gene is TRBJ2-1, the V gene TRBV7-8; TCRdb reports TRBD2, a call that lacks DNA to check it against. CDR1 and CDR2 (germline): SGHVS, FQNEAQ. The CDR3 has 14 residues. This CDR3 reads CASSLGSGDNEQFF. Variable domain in full (rest from reference TRBV7-8 and TRBJ2-1): GAGVSQSPRYKVAKRGQDVALRCDPISGHVSLFWYQQALGQGPEFLTYFQNEAQLDKSGLPSDRFFAERPEGSVSTLKIQRTQQEDSAVYLCASSLGSGDNEQFFGPGTRLTVL.

The genes are TRBV29-1 and TRBJ2-1; the D call of TRBD2 rests on TCRdb alone, since no DNA is present to check it. CDR3 length: 13 amino acids. Germline V gene lookup returns CDR1 SQVTM and CDR2 ANQGSEA. The CDR3 is CSAPEVGAGVQFF.

The V and J genes are TRBV11-3 and TRBJ2-2. CDR1 and CDR2 from the germline V gene are SGHNT and YENEEA. CDR3 length: 16 amino acids. CDR3 sequence reads: CASSSLGLVNTGELFF.

The chain combines TRBV7-6 with TRBJ2-7; TCRdb's D call of TRBD2 is untestable without DNA. The CDR3 has 15 amino acids. Germline V lookup: CDR1 SGHVS, CDR2 FNYEAQ. The CDR3 spells CASSLAQGEGYEQYF.

The rearrangement joins TRBV24-1 to TRBJ2-2; TCRdb returns TRBD1, unconfirmable since there is no DNA. In germline, CDR1 is KGHDR, CDR2 SFDVKD. The CDR3 spans 15 residues. CDR3 protein: CATSDTGGYTGELFF.

The V gene is TRBV4-1, the J gene TRBJ1-2. Germline V CDR1 and CDR2: MGHRA, YSYEKL. This CDR3 has 14 residues. The CDR3 region is CASSQDSLEGGYTF.

The V call is TRBV12-3 or TRBV12-4, the J call TRBJ2-1; TCRdb returns TRBD1, unconfirmable since there is no DNA. The CDR3 length is 16 residues. CDR3 residues: CASSLLGGFGLNEQFF.

The V call is TRBV20-1, the J call TRBJ2-3. Germline-derived CDR1 and CDR2 are DFQATT and SNEGSKA (reference sequence). The CDR3 is 12 amino acids. CDR3: CSARGSTDTQYF.

The V gene is TRBV10-3, the J gene TRBJ2-5; no DNA is available, so the TRBD2 call from TCRdb remains unchecked. This CDR3 contains 16 residues. Germline V lookup: CDR1 ENHRY, CDR2 SYGVKD. Here the CDR3 reads CAISASSGSEAETQYF.

The J gene is TRBJ1-5, the V gene TRBV24-1; TCRdb outputs TRBD1, but without DNA this stays unchecked. The CDR3 is 15 amino acids. Germline values: CDR1 KGHDR, CDR2 SFDVKD. CDR3 amino acids: CATSESTGGGGPQHF.

The chain links TRBV10-3 to TRBJ2-3. CDR1 ENHRY and CDR2 SYGVKD come from the germline V gene. The CDR3 is made up of 13 amino acids. CDR3 loop: CAIAGAGTDTQYF.

The chain carries TRBV7-9 and TRBJ2-1. Germline assignment: CDR1 SEHNR and CDR2 FQNEAQ (reference sequence). The CDR3 loop spans 12 amino acids. CDR3 protein: CASSLFDNEQFF.

The genes are TRBV2 and TRBJ1-1; the TRBD1 assignment by TCRdb is unverifiable without DNA. The CDR3 runs 13 residues. Germline CDR1 is SNHLY and CDR2 is FYNNEI. This CDR3 is CASPRRRGAEAFF.

V gene TRBV15 combines with J gene TRBJ2-3; TCRdb returns TRBD1, unconfirmable since there is no DNA. The CDR3 is 15 residues long. The germline V gene encodes CDR1 LNHNV and CDR2 YYDKDF (reference sequence). CDR3 amino acids: CATSSRDISTDTQYF.

The chain couples TRBV19 to TRBJ1-5; TCRdb returns TRBD1, unconfirmable since there is no DNA. Germline-derived CDR1 and CDR2 are LNHDA and SQIVND (reference sequence). The CDR3 extends over 16 amino acids. The CDR3 here is CASNPGGGGRTQPQHF.

The rearrangement uses TRBV19 and TRBJ2-1; TCRdb lists TRBD2, though no DNA is available to test this call. The CDR3 length is 16 residues. Germline V gives CDR1 LNHDA, CDR2 SQIVND (reference sequence). CDR3 region: CASSMVTSGIYNEQFF.

The rearrangement uses TRBV19 and TRBJ2-1; the TRBD2 assignment by TCRdb is unverifiable without DNA. The CDR3 runs 15 residues. Germline assignment: CDR1 LNHDA and CDR2 SQIVND (reference sequence). The CDR3 here is CASSTTPGLAGEVFF.

The CDR3 sequence is CASSFTGATEAFF. V is TRBV7-2 and J is TRBJ1-1; TCRdb's assignment of TRBD1 cannot be checked, as there is no DNA. The germline V gene encodes CDR1 SGHTA and CDR2 FQGNSA. This CDR3 comprises 13 residues. Complete variable domain (other parts from reference TRBV7-2 and TRBJ1-1): GAGVSQSPSNKVTEKGKDVELRCDPISGHTALYWYRQSLGQGLEFLIYFQGNSAPDKSGLPSDRFSAERTGGSVSTLTIQRTQQEDSAVYLCASSFTGATEAFFGQGTRLTVV.

This chain's CDR3 is CASIRGNEQFF. This sequence joins TRBV6-5 and TRBJ2-1; TCRdb's D call of TRBD1 is untestable without DNA. The CDR3 runs to 11 residues. Per germline, CDR1 MNHEY and CDR2 SVGAGI.

The rearrangement links TRBV15 to TRBJ1-5; TCRdb selects TRBD1, and the lack of DNA leaves this call unchecked. The CDR3 contains 12 residues. CDR1 and CDR2 (germline): LNHNV, YYDKDF (reference sequence). This CDR3 reads CATSIPNQPQHF.

This rearrangement joins TRBV19 to TRBJ2-2; TCRdb's D gene call, TRBD1, goes unchecked for lack of DNA. The V gene's germline CDR1 is LNHDA and CDR2 SQIVND (reference sequence). The CDR3 totals 17 residues. CDR3 protein: CASSLARLTTNTGELFF.

The V and J genes are TRBV7-9 and TRBJ1-5. The CDR3 covers 13 residues. Germline V gene lookup returns CDR1 SEHNR and CDR2 FQNEAQ (reference sequence). CDR3 amino acids: CASSFAGPQPQHF.

The genes are TRBV20-1 and TRBJ2-3; without DNA, the TCRdb call of TRBD1 cannot be checked. Germline assignment: CDR1 DFQATT and CDR2 SNEGSKA (reference sequence). This CDR3 contains 16 residues. This chain's CDR3 is CSARDSGTGSLDTQYF.